This T cell receptor beta chain was recorded in a study of cytomegalovirus exposure and HLA in healthy donors. Study observations and caveats: It was only CMV serostatus that was available as immune exposure information.

This CDR3 has 14 residues. Germline-derived CDR1 and CDR2 are LGHNA and YNFKEQ. V dropped 0 bases and J dropped 8 bases, with 13 bases sitting between them. Concerning this clone: Antigen unknown.

PCR involved 60 Vbeta and 13 Jbeta primers. Sequencing used immunoSEQ multiplex PCR; TCRdb keeps in-frame clones, though not all of them. The repertoire has approximately 150,000 clones, about four fifths of them found once; the top ten carry over 10%. This receptor was obtained from a woman in her forties or fifties in good health and CMV-seronegative. The specimen sequenced was PBMCs. The genes are TRBV4-2 and TRBJ1-1, with a tentative D call TRBD1 (6 bases). The CDR3 loop reads CASSQEPRGREAFF. CDR3 DNA sequence: TGTGCCAGCAGCCAAGAACCCAGGGGCAGGGAAGCTTTCTTT.